These T cell receptor beta chains were read from a single sample in a study of blood T cell repertoires in COVID-19. TCRdb's copy holds only in-frame clones and misses some; the assay was immunoSEQ multiplex PCR. The table includes roughly 120,000 clones, around 86% detected once. Sequenced material: peripheral blood. The source of these receptors is a man older than 75 with acute or convalescent COVID-19. Each CDR3 is given with its conserved first and last residue. The D gene is left open where the match is weak. Not every row has a clone size; where given, it reads once, few, many or a size class.

clone_size j_call d_call v_call cdr3_nt cdr3_aa
NA TRBJ2-7 NA TRBV29-1 TGCAGCGTGGGGCTGGCTCGGGGGGAGCAGTACTTC CSVGLARGEQYF
NA TRBJ1-5 NA TRBV27 TGTGCCAGCAGGGAGGGGCGATATAGCAATCAGCCCCAGCATTTT CASREGRYSNQPQHF
few TRBJ2-1 TRBD1 TRBV10-3 TGTGCCATCAGTATAGGGACAGAATACAATGAGCAGTTCTTC CAISIGTEYNEQFF
NA TRBJ2-2 TRBD1 TRBV6-5 TGTGCCACGGACAGGGTAGGGACCGGGGAGCTGTTTTTT CATDRVGTGELFF
few TRBJ2-7 NA TRBV7-9 TGTGCCAGCAGCTTACAGGGGTGGGAGCAGTACTTC CASSLQGWEQYF
NA TRBJ2-1 NA TRBV5-8 TGTGCCAGCAGCTTGAACAGCGGCTTCGGGATTGAGCAGTTCTTC CASSLNSGFGIEQFF
NA TRBJ2-4 NA TRBV30 TGTGCCTGGAGGAGGGAACTGGCCAAAAACATTCAGTACTTC CAWRRELAKNIQYF
NA TRBJ1-2 NA TRBV21-1 TGTGCCAGCAGCAAAACCCCCAACAGCGAAGACAGGGCAGATGGCTACACCTTC CASSKTPNSEDRADGYTF
NA TRBJ2-1 TRBD2 TRBV7-9 TGTGCCACCTCGACTAGCGGGGGCCCAAATGAGCAGTTCTTC CATSTSGGPNEQFF
NA TRBJ2-5 NA TRBV5-1 TGCGCCAGCAGCTTGGTACAAGAGACCCAGTACTTC CASSLVQETQYF
NA TRBJ2-7 NA TRBV5-1 TGCGCCAGCAGCTTGGAGGGCAGGGGCTTCGCCTACGAGCAGTACTTC CASSLEGRGFAYEQYF
NA TRBJ1-5 NA TRBV10-3 TGTGCCATCAGTGAAGTCATGAGGAGCTCTCAGCCCCAGCATTTT CAISEVMRSSQPQHF
once TRBJ2-5 TRBD2 TRBV5-1 TGCGCCAGCAGCTGGACTAGCGGGAGGGACACTCAAGAGACCCAGTACTTC CASSWTSGRDTQETQYF
NA TRBJ1-2 TRBD1 TRBV19 TGTGCCAGCCAACAGGGGACCTCCTATGGCTACACCTTC CASQQGTSYGYTF
once TRBJ2-3 TRBD2 TRBV7-2 TGTGCCAGCAGCTTCCCCGGGACTAGCGGGAGGGCCAGCACAGATACGCAGTATTTT CASSFPGTSGRASTDTQYF
once TRBJ1-1 TRBD1 TRBV5-6 TGTGCCAGCAGCTTGGACAGGGGTGAAGCTTTCTTT CASSLDRGEAFF
NA TRBJ2-5 TRBD2 TRBV5-1 TGCGCCAGCAGCACCCGGCCCGGGGGGGAGGAGACCCAGTACTTC CASSTRPGGEETQYF
NA TRBJ2-6 TRBD1 TRBV7-3 TGTGCCAGCAGCTTAACGTCCCAACCGGGACAGGGGACTGGGGCCAACGTCCTGACTTTC CASSLTSQPGQGTGANVLTF
NA TRBJ2-3 TRBD2 TRBV5-4 TGTGCCAGCAGCGTCGGGGCTAGCGGGGTGACAGATACGCAGTATTTT CASSVGASGVTDTQYF
few TRBJ2-7 TRBD2 TRBV10-3 TGTGCCACGCGTGGGACTAGCGGGAGGGGAGGTCACGAGCAGTACTTC CATRGTSGRGGHEQYF
NA TRBJ1-2 NA TRBV25-1 TGTGCCAGCAGTGAAACAGGGCCTGGCTACACCTTC CASSETGPGYTF
NA TRBJ2-7 NA TRBV7-9 TGTGCCAGCACCATCCAAGGGGGGGCGTACGAGCAGTACTTC CASTIQGGAYEQYF
NA TRBJ1-1 NA TRBV6-2/TRBV6-3 TGTGCCAGCAGTTATCCAATGAACACTGAAGCTTTCTTT CASSYPMNTEAFF
NA TRBJ1-4 TRBD1 TRBV29-1 TGCAGCGTTGAGGCAGGGGGCAGGAATGAAAAACTGTTTTTT CSVEAGGRNEKLFF
NA TRBJ1-1 NA TRBV3-1/TRBV3-2 TGTGCCAGCAGCCCCCTACAGGGTTGGGAAGCTTTCTTT CASSPLQGWEAFF
NA TRBJ1-3 NA TRBV28 TGTGCCAGCCTCGGAAACACCATATATTTT CASLGNTIYF
NA TRBJ2-7 NA TRBV15 TGTGCCACCAGCAGAGCGGGATACGACTACGAGCAGTACTTC CATSRAGYDYEQYF
NA TRBJ1-1 NA TRBV29-1 TGCAGCGTGAGGGAGACCGTCACTGAAGCTTTCTTT CSVRETVTEAFF
once TRBJ2-3 NA TRBV11-3 TGTGCCAGCAGCTCCTCAGGGGGCACAGATACGCAGTATTTT CASSSSGGTDTQYF
NA TRBJ2-1 TRBD1 TRBV7-9 TGTGCCAGCAGCTTAGTTTGGGACAGGGTGACCAATGAGCAGTTCTTC CASSLVWDRVTNEQFF
NA TRBJ1-2 NA TRBV6-5 TGTGCCAGCATGGCAGGGCAAGGTGGCTACACCTTC CASMAGQGGYTF
NA TRBJ1-2 TRBD1 TRBV6-6 TGTGCCAGCAGTCAGGGGACAGGCTATGGCTACACCTTC CASSQGTGYGYTF
NA TRBJ2-5 TRBD2 TRBV9 TGTGCCAGCAGTTCCGGGACTAGCGGGGCGGAGACCCAGTACTTC CASSSGTSGAETQYF
NA TRBJ2-7 NA TRBV5-1 TGCGCCAGCAGCGAGAGCTCCTACGAGCAGTACTTC CASSESSYEQYF
many TRBJ2-2 NA TRBV14 TGTGCCAGCAGCCCTGGGGGGACAGCGAACACCGGGGAGCTGTTTTTT CASSPGGTANTGELFF
NA TRBJ2-1 TRBD2 TRBV5-4 TGTGCCAGCAGCTTGGAGGCTAGCGGGGACAATGAGCAGTTCTTC CASSLEASGDNEQFF
NA TRBJ1-1 NA TRBV29-1 TGCAGCGTTGAAATACAGGGCACTGAAGCTTTCTTT CSVEIQGTEAFF
NA TRBJ2-6 NA TRBV6-5 TGTGCCAGCCGGACTCAGAACTCTGGGGCCAACGTCCTGACTTTC CASRTQNSGANVLTF
NA TRBJ2-3 NA TRBV6-4 TGTGCCAGCAGCCGGGACTTCGGCACAGATACGCAGTATTTT CASSRDFGTDTQYF
NA TRBJ2-1 TRBD2 TRBV6-2/TRBV6-3 TGTGCCAGCAGTCTCGTTACGGGAGGGGTGTTCTTC CASSLVTGGVFF
NA TRBJ1-2 NA TRBV7-2 TGTGCCAGCACCAAACCGACAGAACACTATGGCTACACCTTC CASTKPTEHYGYTF
few TRBJ1-2 NA TRBV5-1 TGCGCCAGCAGCTCCCGAGCGTTTTATGGCTACACCTTC CASSSRAFYGYTF
NA TRBJ1-1 NA TRBV30 TGTGCCTGGGGCCCAATCGGGGGATTCACTGAAGCTTTCTTT CAWGPIGGFTEAFF
NA TRBJ2-7 NA TRBV6-5 TGTGCCAGCAGTCTCGACGGGAACTCCTACGAGCAGTACTTC CASSLDGNSYEQYF
once TRBJ1-5 TRBD1 TRBV18 TGTGCCAGCTCACCACCCGGACAGGGGGCCCGTCAGCCCCAGCATTTT CASSPPGQGARQPQHF
NA TRBJ1-5 NA TRBV7-8 TGTGCCAGCAGCAAGGACACTCTAGGGTATCAGCCCCAGCATTTT CASSKDTLGYQPQHF
once TRBJ2-5 TRBD2 TRBV3-1/TRBV3-2 TGTGCCAGCAGCCTCGGTCGACTAGCGGTTGGGGGCGGGACCCAGTACTTC CASSLGRLAVGGGTQYF